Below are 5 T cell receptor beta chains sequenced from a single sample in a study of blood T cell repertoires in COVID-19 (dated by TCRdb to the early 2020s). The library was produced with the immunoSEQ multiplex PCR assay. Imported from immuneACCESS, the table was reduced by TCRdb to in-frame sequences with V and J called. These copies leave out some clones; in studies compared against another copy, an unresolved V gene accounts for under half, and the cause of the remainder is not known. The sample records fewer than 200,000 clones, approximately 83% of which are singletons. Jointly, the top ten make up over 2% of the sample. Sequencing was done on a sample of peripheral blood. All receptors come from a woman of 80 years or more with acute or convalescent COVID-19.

CDR3 amino acids: CAAAPPGQGVPGANVLTF. As DNA, the CDR3 is TGTGCCGCAGCCCCCCCGGGACAGGGAGTTCCTGGGGCCAACGTCCTGACTTTC. The V and J genes are TRBV19 and TRBJ2-6; 9 nucleotides align to TRBD1. Germline values: CDR1 LNHDA, CDR2 SQIVND (reference sequence). J was trimmed by 2 bases and V by 11 bases; bases with no gene match: 16. This CDR3 comprises 18 residues.

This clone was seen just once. DNA of the CDR3: TGCGCCAGCAGCTCCGACAGTTATGGCTACACCTTC. Protein: CASSSDSYGYTF. The V gene is TRBV5-1, the J gene TRBJ1-2; D is perhaps TRBD1 (5 bases). Per the germline V gene, CDR1 is SGHRS and CDR2 is YFSETQ. CDR3 length equals 12 residues. Deletions cut 3 bases from V and 5 bases from J, with 8 bases between.

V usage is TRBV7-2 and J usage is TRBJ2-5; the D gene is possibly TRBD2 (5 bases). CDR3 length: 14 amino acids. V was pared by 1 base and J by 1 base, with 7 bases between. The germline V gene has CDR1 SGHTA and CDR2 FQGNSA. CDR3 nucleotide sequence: TGTGCCAGCAGCTTAGGGGAGCCCCAAGAGACCCAGTACTTC. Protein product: CASSLGEPQETQYF.

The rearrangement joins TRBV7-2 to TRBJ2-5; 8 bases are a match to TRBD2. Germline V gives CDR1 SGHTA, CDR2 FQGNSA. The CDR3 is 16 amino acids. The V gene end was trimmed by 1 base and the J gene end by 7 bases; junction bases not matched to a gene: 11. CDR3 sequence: CASSLVGGRNSGTQYF. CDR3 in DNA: TGTGCCAGCAGCTTAGTGGGCGGGAGGAATTCCGGGACCCAGTACTTC. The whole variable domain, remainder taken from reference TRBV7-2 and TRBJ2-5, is GAGVSQSPSNKVTEKGKDVELRCDPISGHTALYWYRQSLGQGLEFLIYFQGNSAPDKSGLPSDRFSAERTGGSVSTLTIQRTQQEDSAVYLCASSLVGGRNSGTQYFGPGTRLLVL.

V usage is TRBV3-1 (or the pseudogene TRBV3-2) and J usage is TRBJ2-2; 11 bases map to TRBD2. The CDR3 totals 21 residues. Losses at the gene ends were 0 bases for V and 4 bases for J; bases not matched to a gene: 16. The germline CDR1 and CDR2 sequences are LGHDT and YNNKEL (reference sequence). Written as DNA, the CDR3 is TGTGCCAGCAGCCAAGATTGCCTCCCTACTAGCGGGAGATCGACCACCGGGGAGCTGTTTTTT. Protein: CASSQDCLPTSGRSTTGELFF.